The 20 T cell receptor beta chains listed next were all sequenced from one sample in a study of glioma-infiltrating T cells. Amplification of TCR alpha and beta CDR3 regions from RNA used iRepertoire nested multiplex PCR. In TCRdb, the multiplex PCR reads were re-called with MiXCR into one record per CDR3 protein. The sample lists under 150,000 distinct CDR3 sequences, around 25% seen once, with over 25% in the top ten. Sequencing input: glioma tissue, nonneoplastic brain tissue, or PBMCs (not recorded which). The origin of the receptors is a human donor with low-grade glioma or glioblastoma, undergoing nonglioma brain surgery, or in good health (not recorded which).

This clonotype was found many times. The V call is TRBV20-1, the J call TRBJ1-6; D is undetermined. With 1 base removed from V and 7 bases from J, the gap between germline ends came to 8 bases. The CDR3 sequence is 13 residues long. The germline V gene encodes CDR1 DFQATT and CDR2 SNEGSKA (reference sequence). Written as DNA, the CDR3 is TGCAGTGCTAGAGGCACCCCAAATTCACCCCTCCACTTT. Protein sequence: CSARGTPNSPLHF.

This clonotype was counted many times. The rearrangement links TRBV20-1 to TRBJ2-1; 7 positions agree with TRBD2. V was pared by 6 bases and J by 8 bases, with 13 bases of the junction left unmatched. CDR1 and CDR2 from the germline V gene are DFQATT and SNEGSKA (reference sequence). The CDR3 is made up of 14 amino acids. The CDR3 loop reads CSARRTRPPHEQFF. As DNA, the CDR3 is TGCAGTGCCCGGCGGACTAGACCCCCCCATGAGCAGTTCTTC.

This clonotype was counted only a few times. CDR3 residues: CASSFAVSGNTIYF. In DNA, the CDR3 is TGTGCCAGCAGTTTCGCGGTATCAGGAAACACCATATATTTT. The genes are TRBV28 and TRBJ1-3; D gene unclear. From germline, CDR1 is MDHEN and CDR2 SYDVKM. CDR3 size: 14 residues. V lost 3 bases and J 4 bases, leaving 10 bases between the germline ends.

This clonotype was counted ten times or more. The chain carries TRBV20-1 and TRBJ2-3; 10 positions agree with TRBD2. The CDR3 is 13 amino acids. CDR1 is DFQATT and CDR2 is SNEGSKA in the germline V gene (reference sequence). V was pared by 8 bases and J by 6 bases, with 8 bases of the junction left unmatched. CDR3 nucleotides: TGCAGTTACCAGCGGGGGGGCCCGGATACGCAGTATTTT. Protein: CSYQRGGPDTQYF.

This clonotype was picked up many times. One end of the junction is discordant with germline, which a read error may explain. The CDR3 DNA is TGTGCCAGCAGTCTACTGAGGACCTCCGACAATGAGCAGTTCTTC. Protein sequence: CASSLLRTSDNEQFF. The V call is TRBV6-1, the J call TRBJ2-1; D remains unclear. This CDR3 is built from 15 residues. Germline-derived CDR1 and CDR2 are MNHNS and SASEGT.

This clonotype showed up many times. This chain connects TRBV20-1 to TRBJ2-3, with D tentatively TRBD2 (5 bases). Trimming stripped 1 base from V and 3 bases from J, with 11 bases between. Germline V gene data show CDR1 as DFQATT and CDR2 as SNEGSKA (reference sequence). The length of the CDR3 is 14 residues. The CDR3 is CSARVPGNTDTQYF. In nucleotides, the CDR3 is TGCAGTGCTAGAGTACCGGGAAATACAGATACGCAGTATTTT.

The rearrangement links TRBV27 to TRBJ1-5; 7 bases are a match to TRBD1. From germline, CDR1 is MNHEY and CDR2 SMNVEV (reference sequence). CDR3 length equals 15 residues. The trim removed 2 bases at V and 1 base at J, leaving 2 bases unmatched. CDR3 bases: TGTGCCAGCAGTTTACTACAGGGGAGCAATCAGCCCCAGCATTTT. It encodes CASSLLQGSNQPQHF.

This chain connects TRBV2 to TRBJ2-7; perhaps TRBD1 as D (6 bases). CDR1 SNHLY and CDR2 FYNNEI come from the germline V gene. V was trimmed by 9 bases and J by 3 bases, leaving 18 bases between them. The CDR3 length is 14 residues. The CDR3 nucleotides read TGTGCCAGTCGGAAGGCAGGGGCTGACTACGAGCAGTACGTC. It yields the protein CASRKAGADYEQYV.

Ten or more counts support this clonotype. This rearrangement joins TRBV7-2 to TRBJ2-5; TRBD2 is a possible D gene (6 bases). This CDR3 has 15 amino acids. Trimming stripped 5 bases from V and 5 bases from J, with 18 bases between. Germline V lookup: CDR1 SGHTA, CDR2 FQGNSA. CDR3 bases: TGTGCCAGCAGCGTAGGAGTCGGGGGATCGGAGACCCAGTACTTC. It is translated as CASSVGVGGSETQYF.

This clonotype came up many times. V and J are TRBV20-1 and TRBJ1-1, with no clear D. The CDR3 runs 11 residues. Trimming took off 8 bases at V and 3 bases at J, with 10 bases between the two ends. In germline, CDR1 is DFQATT, CDR2 SNEGSKA (reference sequence). The DNA of the CDR3 is TGCAGTTTTTCCGTCGACACTGAAGCTTTCTTT. Its translation: CSFSVDTEAFF.

This clonotype was counted ten times or more. The chain combines TRBV6-1 with TRBJ2-1, with 9 positions matching TRBD1. Germline values: CDR1 MNHNS, CDR2 SASEGT. This CDR3 spans 15 amino acids. Trimming took 7 bases from V and 1 from J; bases not matched to a gene: 5. CDR3 DNA: TGTGCCAGCAATACAGGGGGCGGTTCCTACAATGAGCAGTTCTTC. Protein product: CASNTGGGSYNEQFF.

The chain has TRBV2 and TRBJ1-2; D ambiguous. This CDR3 is 14 amino acids long. The V end was cut by 5 bases, the J end by 8 bases, with 18 bases between. Germline CDR1 reads SNHLY; CDR2 reads FYNNEI. CDR3 DNA: TGTGCCAGCAGTTCAATGAGCCGTCCTGCGGGCTACACCTTC. It yields the protein CASSSMSRPAGYTF.

This clonotype was counted many times. J is TRBJ2-1 and V is TRBV27; 8 bases line up with TRBD1. The CDR3 covers 15 residues. Germline V lookup: CDR1 MNHEY, CDR2 SMNVEV (reference sequence). V lost 5 bases, J lost 4 bases, and 7 bases stayed unmatched. Written as DNA, the CDR3 is TGTGCCAGCAGTCCCCCGGGACAGGCTTACAATGAGCAGTTCTTC. Translation: CASSPPGQAYNEQFF.

CDR3 sequence (DNA): TGTGCCAGCAGTGAAACGGCCTCAGGGTACTATGGCTACACCTTC. Protein sequence: CASSETASGYYGYTF. The chain links TRBV6-1 to TRBJ1-2, with D perhaps matching TRBD1 (5 bases). The ends were cut back, 2 bases at V and 3 bases at J, with 13 bases in the middle. The CDR3 spans 15 residues. The germline CDR1 and CDR2 sequences are MNHNS and SASEGT.

This clonotype occurred a few times. The chain carries TRBV7-9 and TRBJ2-2; no clear D gene. This CDR3 has 15 amino acids. Germline V gives CDR1 SEHNR, CDR2 FQNEAQ (reference sequence). The V and J ends lost 2 bases and 2 bases respectively, with 9 bases between them. The CDR3 spells CASSLPTDNTGELFF. DNA of the CDR3: TGTGCCAGCAGCTTACCGACGGATAACACCGGGGAGCTGTTTTTT.

A note on this clonotype: It may be a read error: a sequence one base away is much more abundant. CDR3 residues: CASSKRTGEHEQSF. As DNA, the CDR3 is TGTGCCAGCAGCAAAAGGACAGGGGAGCATGAGCAGTCCTTC. J is TRBJ2-1 and V is TRBV3-1; 9 nucleotides align to TRBD1. Germline V gene data show CDR1 as LGHDT and CDR2 as YNNKEL (reference sequence). The CDR3 runs to 14 residues.

In its sample, this clonotype was seen many times. The V call is TRBV7-2, the J call TRBJ2-5, with a tentative D call TRBD1 (5 bases). This CDR3 is built from 15 residues. The V end was cut by 1 base, the J end by 7 bases, with 16 bases between. Germline V gives CDR1 SGHTA, CDR2 FQGNSA. In DNA form, the CDR3 reads TGTGCCAGCAGCTTAGGCAGGGCCGTCGATCCGACCCAGTACTTC. Translation gives CASSLGRAVDPTQYF. The complete variable domain, with remaining parts taken from reference TRBV7-2 and TRBJ2-5, reads GAGVSQSPSNKVTEKGKDVELRCDPISGHTALYWYRQSLGQGLEFLIYFQGNSAPDKSGLPSDRFSAERTGGSVSTLTIQRTQQEDSAVYLCASSLGRAVDPTQYFGPGTRLLVL.

This clonotype was counted ten times or more. The CDR3 DNA reads as TGTGCCAGCAGGATCGCCGGGACAGGGGGGTCTGGGGCTTTCTTT. This sequence encodes CASRIAGTGGSGAFF. The V call is TRBV28, the J call TRBJ1-1, with TRBD1 matching 11 bases. CDR1 and CDR2 from the germline V gene are MDHEN and SYDVKM. CDR3 length equals 15 residues. Trimming at V came to 6 bases and at J to 11 bases, leaving 14 bases not matched to a gene.

This clonotype was detected ten times or more. The chain recombines TRBV20-1 with TRBJ2-7; D possibly matches TRBD1 or TRBD2 (6 bases each). From germline, CDR1 is DFQATT and CDR2 SNEGSKA (reference sequence). V lost 1 base and J 2 bases, leaving 15 bases between the germline ends. The CDR3 has 15 amino acids. CDR3 DNA sequence: TGCAGTGCTAGAGGAGGGGGACTTGCTACCTACGAGCAGTACGTC. The encoded protein is CSARGGGLATYEQYV.

In its sample, this clonotype was seen a few times. The V call is TRBV6-1, the J call TRBJ1-1; a possible D gene is TRBD1 (5 bases). V lost 2 bases and J lost 8, with 18 bases in between. CDR1 and CDR2 from the germline V gene are MNHNS and SASEGT. The CDR3 contains 15 residues. CDR3 in amino acids: CASSERDWTPKEAFF. Here the CDR3 DNA reads TGTGCCAGCAGTGAAAGGGACTGGACACCTAAGGAAGCTTTCTTT.